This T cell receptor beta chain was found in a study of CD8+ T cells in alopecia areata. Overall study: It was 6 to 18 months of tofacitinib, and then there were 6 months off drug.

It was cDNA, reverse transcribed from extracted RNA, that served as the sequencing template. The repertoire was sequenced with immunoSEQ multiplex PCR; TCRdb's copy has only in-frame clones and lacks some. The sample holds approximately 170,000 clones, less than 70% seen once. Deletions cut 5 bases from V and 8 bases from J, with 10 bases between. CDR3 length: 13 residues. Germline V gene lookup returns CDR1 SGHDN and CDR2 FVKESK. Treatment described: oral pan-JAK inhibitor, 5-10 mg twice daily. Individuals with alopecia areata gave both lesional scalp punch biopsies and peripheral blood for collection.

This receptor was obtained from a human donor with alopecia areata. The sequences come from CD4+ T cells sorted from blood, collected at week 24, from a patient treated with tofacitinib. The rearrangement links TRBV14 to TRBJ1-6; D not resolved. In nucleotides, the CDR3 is TGTGCCAGCAGCTCCTGGACTGATTCACCCCTCCACTTT. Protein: CASSSWTDSPLHF.